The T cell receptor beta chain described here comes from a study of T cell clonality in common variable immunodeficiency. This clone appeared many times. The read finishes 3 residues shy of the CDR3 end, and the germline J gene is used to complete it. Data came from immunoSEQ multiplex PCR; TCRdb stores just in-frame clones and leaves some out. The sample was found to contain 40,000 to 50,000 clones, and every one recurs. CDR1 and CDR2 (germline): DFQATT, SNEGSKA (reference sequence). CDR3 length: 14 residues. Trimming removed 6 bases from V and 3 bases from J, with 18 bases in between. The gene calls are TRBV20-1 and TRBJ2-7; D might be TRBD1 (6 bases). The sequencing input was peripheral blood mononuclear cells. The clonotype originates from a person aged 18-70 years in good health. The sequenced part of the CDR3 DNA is TGCAGTGCCGAATCAGGGGAAAGGGACTACGAG. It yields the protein CSAESGERDYE. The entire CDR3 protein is CSAESGERDYEQYF.